The next 19 T cell receptor beta chains were all read from a single sample in a study of identifying expanded T cells in peripheral blood (dated by TCRdb to the late 2010s). The receptor library was made with the immunoSEQ multiplex PCR assay. TCRdb took this table from immuneACCESS and kept in-frame rearrangements with V and J called. Such tables lack part of the clones; where checked against another copy, unresolved V genes explain under half of the gap, and the rest is unexplained. The sample includes around 120,000 clones, with roughly 91% observed a single time. The ten largest make up less than 20% of the sample. The sample taken for sequencing was blood. These receptors all come from a person between 18 and 75 years old in good health.

The chain recombines TRBV20-1 with TRBJ1-1; unclear D gene. The CDR3 loop spans 8 amino acids. From germline, CDR1 is DFQATT and CDR2 SNEGSKA (reference sequence). V was trimmed by 7 bases and J by 5 bases, leaving 2 bases between them. The CDR3 nucleotides are TGCAGTGTGACTGAAGCTTTCTTT. This codes for CSVTEAFF.

This clone was counted only a few times. The limits of the CDR3 on the DNA are not certain, so only TCRdb's listed CDR3 is given. The chain joins TRBV7-9 to TRBJ2-1; TRBD2 reflects the table's D call only, with no check against the DNA. Including both end residues, the CDR3 is 14 amino acids long. Germline CDR1 SEHNR, CDR2 FQNEAQ (reference sequence). The CDR3 is CASSLERDGHEQFF.

With regard to this clone: Other DNA sequences in this sample translate to the same CDR3. V gene TRBV4-1 combines with J gene TRBJ1-2; tentative D call: TRBD1 (5 bases). The germline V and J ends were trimmed by 2 bases and 2 bases, with 12 bases remaining between them. CDR1 is MGHRA, CDR2 YSYEKL, per germline. The CDR3 consists of 15 residues. CDR3 region: CASSQTGTQNYGYTF. The CDR3 DNA reads as TGCGCCAGCAGCCAAACCGGGACCCAGAACTATGGCTACACCTTC.

V and J are TRBV4-1 and TRBJ2-1; D not resolved. The V gene lost 3 bases and the J gene lost 4 bases, with 7 bases spanning the gap. Germline CDR1 and CDR2: MGHRA and YSYEKL. The CDR3 consists of 13 residues. CDR3 residues: CASSQKAYNEQFF. Written as DNA, the CDR3 is TGCGCCAGCAGCCAGAAGGCGTACAATGAGCAGTTCTTC.

The CDR3 DNA reads TGTGCCAGTAGTATAATTGCGGGGAACTATGGCTACACCTTC. Protein: CASSIIAGNYGYTF. The genes are TRBV19 and TRBJ1-2; D is unresolved. This CDR3 has 14 residues. Germline-derived CDR1 and CDR2 are LNHDA and SQIVND (reference sequence). V was clipped by 2 bases and J by 2 bases, with 9 bases between them.

This rearrangement joins TRBV7-2 to TRBJ2-2; D ambiguous. CDR1 is SGHTA and CDR2 is FQGNSA in the germline V gene. The V and J ends lost 4 bases and 4 bases respectively, with 7 bases between them. The CDR3 spans 13 residues. The CDR3 DNA is TGTGCCAGCAGCTCCTTCGGCACCGGGGAGCTGTTTTTT. Protein: CASSSFGTGELFF. The full variable domain, its missing parts supplied by reference TRBV7-2 and TRBJ2-2, is GAGVSQSPSNKVTEKGKDVELRCDPISGHTALYWYRQSLGQGLEFLIYFQGNSAPDKSGLPSDRFSAERTGGSVSTLTIQRTQQEDSAVYLCASSSFGTGELFFGEGSRLTVL.

This chain uses TRBV7-2 with TRBJ2-5, with D hard to call. Germline assignment: CDR1 SGHTA and CDR2 FQGNSA. Trimming removed 0 bases at V and 7 bases at J, with 6 bases between. This CDR3 has 12 amino acids. CDR3: CASSLAQRTQYF. CDR3 coding DNA: TGTGCCAGCAGCTTAGCCCAACGGACCCAGTACTTC.

The J gene is TRBJ1-1, the V gene TRBV12-5; 7 positions agree with TRBD1. Germline assignment: CDR1 LGHNT and CDR2 FRNRAP. The V gene end was trimmed by 3 bases and the J gene end by 3 bases; junction bases not matched to a gene: 4. The CDR3 has 14 amino acids. CDR3 protein: CASGFDGTDTEAFF. The CDR3, as DNA: TGTGCTAGTGGTTTCGATGGGACAGACACTGAAGCTTTCTTT.

V usage is TRBV11-2 and J usage is TRBJ1-1, with TRBD1 matching over 10 bases. The length of the CDR3 is 16 residues. After removal of 3 bases from V and 0 bases from J, the junction contained 4 bases not matched to a gene. The germline CDR1 and CDR2 sequences are SGHAT and FQNNGV. The CDR3 DNA is TGTGCCAGCAGCTTGCGGGGACAGGGGCTGAACACTGAAGCTTTCTTT. This codes for CASSLRGQGLNTEAFF. The full variable domain, in which reference TRBV11-2 and TRBJ1-1 provide the parts outside the CDR3, is EAGVAQSPRYKIIEKRQSVAFWCNPISGHATLYWYQQILGQGPKLLIQFQNNGVVDDSQLPKDRFSAERLKGVDSTLKIQPAKLEDSAVYLCASSLRGQGLNTEAFFGQGTRLTVV.

The J gene is TRBJ1-1, the V gene TRBV19, with D hard to call. Looked up from germline, CDR1 is LNHDA and CDR2 is SQIVND (reference sequence). The CDR3 has 14 amino acids. The ends were cut back, 6 bases at V and 3 bases at J, with 14 bases in the middle. CDR3 protein: CASRERRRDTEAFF. In nucleotides, the CDR3 is TGTGCCAGTAGAGAAAGAAGGAGGGACACTGAAGCTTTCTTT.

The V and J genes are TRBV27 and TRBJ2-6, with D perhaps being TRBD1 or TRBD2 (8 bases each). CDR1 is MNHEY, CDR2 SMNVEV, per germline (reference sequence). V gave up 5 bases and J gave up 0 bases, with 23 bases separating them. The CDR3 loop spans 20 amino acids. This chain's CDR3 is CASSPTGAGRGLSGANVLTF. The DNA for the CDR3 is TGTGCCAGCAGTCCGACAGGGGCCGGGAGGGGCCTCTCTGGGGCCAACGTCCTGACTTTC.

The V and J genes are TRBV4-3 and TRBJ2-7, with D perhaps matching TRBD1 (5 bases). Trimming left V 0 bases short and J 0 bases short, with 15 bases between. The CDR3 loop spans 17 amino acids. Germline V gene sequence: CDR1 LGHNA, CDR2 YSLEER. Written as DNA, the CDR3 is TGCGCCAGCAGCCAAGATCGGGCAGGGTGGCTCTCCTACGAGCAGTACTTC. Translated: CASSQDRAGWLSYEQYF.

The chain is built from TRBV18 and TRBJ2-1; the match to TRBD1 covers 8 bases. CDR3 length: 16 residues. Germline lookup yields CDR1 KGHSH and CDR2 LQKENI. The junction had 8 bases not matched to a gene; V was cut back by 5 bases and J by 2 bases. This CDR3 is CASSTLGQGAYNEQFF. CDR3 bases: TGTGCCAGCTCAACCTTAGGACAGGGCGCCTACAATGAGCAGTTCTTC.

The chain employs TRBV6-5 and TRBJ2-4; D gene unclear. This CDR3 contains 13 residues. The germline gives CDR1 MNHEY, CDR2 SVGAGI. Trimming took off 2 bases at V and 14 bases at J, with 16 bases between the two ends. Written as DNA, the CDR3 is TGTGCCAGCAGTTACCTCCGTTCAGGCCAGGAGTACTTC. Translating gives CASSYLRSGQEYF.

The chain links TRBV5-5 to TRBJ2-7; D is unresolved. This CDR3 is built from 11 residues. V lost 4 bases and J lost 6, with 8 bases in between. Germline V lookup: CDR1 SGHKS, CDR2 YYEKEE (reference sequence). The CDR3 sequence: CASSASFEQYF. The CDR3 DNA reads as TGTGCCAGCAGCGCCAGCTTCGAGCAGTACTTC.

This sequence joins TRBV7-2 and TRBJ2-7, with D hard to call. The germline V gene has CDR1 SGHTA and CDR2 FQGNSA. This CDR3 spans 13 amino acids. Trimming removed 5 bases from V and 3 bases from J, with 11 bases in between. CDR3 sequence (DNA): TGTGCCAGCAGCCCTCCGGACGGCTACGAGCAGTACTTC. Protein product: CASSPPDGYEQYF. The entire variable domain, with the rest obtained from reference TRBV7-2 and TRBJ2-7, is as follows: GAGVSQSPSNKVTEKGKDVELRCDPISGHTALYWYRQSLGQGLEFLIYFQGNSAPDKSGLPSDRFSAERTGGSVSTLTIQRTQQEDSAVYLCASSPPDGYEQYFGPGTRLTVT.

DNA for the CDR3: TGTGCCAGCAGATATACAGGGAATCAGCCCCAGCATTTT. Translation: CASRYTGNQPQHF. This chain connects TRBV6-5 to TRBJ1-5; tentative D call: TRBD1 (6 bases). The CDR3 runs to 13 residues. Germline assignment: CDR1 MNHEY and CDR2 SVGAGI. V lost 6 bases, J lost 4 bases, and 10 bases lay in between.

Concerning this clone itself: At the DNA level, this CDR3 is encoded by other sequences in the same sample as well. The chain's CDR3 is CASSPGQNTEAFF. The CDR3 DNA is TGTGCCAGCTCACCCGGACAAAACACTGAAGCTTTCTTT. This chain uses TRBV18 with TRBJ1-1, with D perhaps matching TRBD1 (5 bases). Germline lookup yields CDR1 KGHSH and CDR2 LQKENI. This CDR3 region has 13 residues. Trimming cost V 3 bases and J 2 bases, with 7 bases left between them.

This chain joins TRBV2 and TRBJ2-7; D is perhaps TRBD1 (6 bases). Per germline, CDR1 SNHLY and CDR2 FYNNEI. This CDR3 is 14 amino acids long. The V and J ends lost 5 bases and 2 bases respectively, with 13 bases between them. The CDR3 DNA follows: TGTGCCAGCAGTTTTCAGGGGTACCCCTACGAGCAGTACTTC. This sequence encodes CASSFQGYPYEQYF.